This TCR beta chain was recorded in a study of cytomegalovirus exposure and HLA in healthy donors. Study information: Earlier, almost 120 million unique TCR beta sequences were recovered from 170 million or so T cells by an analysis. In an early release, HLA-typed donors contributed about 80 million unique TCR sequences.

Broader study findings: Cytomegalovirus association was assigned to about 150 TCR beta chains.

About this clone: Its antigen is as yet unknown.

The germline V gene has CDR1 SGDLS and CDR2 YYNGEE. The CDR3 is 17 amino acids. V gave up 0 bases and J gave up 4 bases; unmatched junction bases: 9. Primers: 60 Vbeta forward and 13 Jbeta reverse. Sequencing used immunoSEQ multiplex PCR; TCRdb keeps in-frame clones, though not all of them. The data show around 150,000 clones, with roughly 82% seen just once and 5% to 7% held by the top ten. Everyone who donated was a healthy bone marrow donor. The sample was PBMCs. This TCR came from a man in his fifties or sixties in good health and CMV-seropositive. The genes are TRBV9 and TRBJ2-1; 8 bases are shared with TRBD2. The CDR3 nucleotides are TGTGCCAGCAGCGTAGGGGGCGCTAGCGGGCAATACAATGAGCAGTTCTTC. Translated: CASSVGGASGQYNEQFF.